The sequence of this T cell receptor (beta chain) was determined in a study of control samples from healthy donors and cancer patients. Clones were read by immunoSEQ multiplex PCR, and TCRdb kept only the in-frame ones, dropping some. In the table there are roughly 88,000 clones, 85% of which are singletons. The sequencing input was blood. This receptor was obtained from a man under 40 in good health.

The CDR3 nucleotides read TGTGCCAGCAGCCGGCGGGACAGGGTAGATACGCAGTATTTT. Amino acids: CASSRRDRVDTQYF. The rearrangement joins TRBV7-9 to TRBJ2-3, with TRBD1 matching over 9 bases. The V and J ends lost 5 bases and 5 bases, in that order; junction bases with no gene match: 5. CDR1 is SEHNR and CDR2 is FQNEAQ in the germline V gene (reference sequence). The CDR3 has 14 residues.